Sequencing of this T cell receptor beta chain was carried out in a study of human T cells and chemical hapten exposure. CDR1 and CDR2 from the germline V gene are ENHRY and SYGVKD. Trimming removed 7 bases from V and 7 bases from J, with 11 bases in between. The CDR3 contains 13 residues. MiXCR, applied by TCRdb to the RACE reads, yields one record per CDR3 protein. The profile shows around 180,000 distinct CDR3 sequences, around 30% of them singletons. Time point noted: pre-sensitization, week 0. Described treatment: therapeutic diphenylcyclopropenone sensitization with weekly scalp DPC. This clonotype was picked up a small number of times.

The sequenced sample was whole blood, obtained in connection with sensitization to the hapten diphenylcyclopropenone (DPC). The rearrangement uses TRBV10-3 and TRBJ1-6, with D tentatively TRBD1 (5 bases). The source of this sequence is a woman between 25 and 40 years old with alopecia areata. Some clones in this sample may be carry-over from other donors' samples. The CDR3 DNA reads as TGTGCCATCACCGGGACGGGGAATTCACCCCTCCACTTT. Translation: CAITGTGNSPLHF.